The clone carrying this T cell receptor beta chain was seen only a few times. The method was immunoSEQ multiplex PCR; TCRdb's version includes in-frame clones alone and lacks a portion of them. The sample lists some 140,000 clones, 84% occurring once. The data were taken from a study of blood T cell repertoires in COVID-19. The length of the CDR3 is 15 residues. The germline V gene has CDR1 LNHDA and CDR2 SQIVND (reference sequence). Unmatched junction bases numbered 13, after V lost 9 bases and J lost 4 bases. The rearrangement links TRBV19 to TRBJ2-7, with 9 bases aligning to TRBD1. This TCR was sampled from a human donor in a cohort sampled during active COVID-19. The sequencing input was peripheral blood. In nucleotides, the CDR3 is TGTGCCAGAGCTAGTCGTGGGACAGGGTTATACGAGCAGTACTTC. As protein: CARASRGTGLYEQYF. Full variable domain (rest looked up from reference TRBV19 and TRBJ2-7): DGGITQSPKYLFRKEGQNVTLSCEQNLNHDAMYWYRQDPGQGLRLIYYSQIVNDFQKGDIAEGYSVSREKKESFPLTVTSAQKNPTAFYLCARASRGTGLYEQYFGPGTRLTVT.